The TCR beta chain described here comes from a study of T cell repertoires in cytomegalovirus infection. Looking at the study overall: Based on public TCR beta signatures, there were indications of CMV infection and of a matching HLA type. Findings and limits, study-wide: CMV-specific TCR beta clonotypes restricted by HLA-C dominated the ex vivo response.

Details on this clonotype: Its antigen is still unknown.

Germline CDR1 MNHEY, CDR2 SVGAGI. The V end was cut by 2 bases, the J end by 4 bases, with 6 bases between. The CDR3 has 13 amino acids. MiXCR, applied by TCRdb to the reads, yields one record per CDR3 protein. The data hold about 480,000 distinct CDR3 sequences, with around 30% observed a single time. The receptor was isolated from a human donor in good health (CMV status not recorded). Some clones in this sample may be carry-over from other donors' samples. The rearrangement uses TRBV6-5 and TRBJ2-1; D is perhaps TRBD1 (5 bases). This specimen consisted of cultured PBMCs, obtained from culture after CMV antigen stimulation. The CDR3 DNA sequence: TGTGCCAGCAGTTACGACAGATACAATGAGCAGTTCTTC. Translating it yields CASSYDRYNEQFF.